Shown below are 5 T cell receptor beta chains from a single sample sequenced in a study of cytomegalovirus exposure and HLA in healthy donors. 13 Jbeta primers and 60 Vbeta primers were used for the PCR. The method was immunoSEQ multiplex PCR; TCRdb's version includes in-frame clones alone and lacks a portion of them. The data show around 95,000 clones, approximately 85% seen once. Material for sequencing was PBMCs. These TCRs come from a man aged 25-45 years in good health and CMV-seropositive.

The chain's CDR3 is CASRFSQSSNEQFF. CDR3 nucleotides: TGTGCCAGCAGGTTTTCACAGTCCAGCAATGAGCAGTTCTTC. This rearrangement joins TRBV6-6 to TRBJ2-1; D remains unclear. Trimming stripped 6 bases from V and 6 bases from J, with 15 bases between. CDR1 is MNHNY and CDR2 is SVGAGI in the germline V gene (reference sequence). The CDR3 length is 14 residues.

This chain connects TRBV28 to TRBJ2-5, with TRBD2 identical over 11 bases. After removal of 6 bases from V and 5 bases from J, the junction contained 8 bases not matched to a gene. Per germline, CDR1 MDHEN and CDR2 SYDVKM. This CDR3 region has 15 residues. CDR3 amino acids: CASSLGTSGRETQYF. CDR3 DNA sequence: TGTGCCAGCAGCCTCGGGACTAGCGGCAGGGAGACCCAGTACTTC. Complete variable domain (other parts from reference TRBV28 and TRBJ2-5): DVKVTQSSRYLVKRTGEKVFLECVQDMDHENMFWYRQDPGLGLRLIYFSYDVKMKEKGDIPEGYSVSREKKERFSLILESASTNQTSMYLCASSLGTSGRETQYFGPGTRLLVL.

This clone was found once. The chain couples TRBV6-5 to TRBJ1-5; D possibly corresponds to TRBD1 (5 bases). Germline values: CDR1 MNHEY, CDR2 SVGAGI. V was trimmed by 8 bases and J by 3 bases, leaving 14 bases between them. CDR3 length: 14 residues. The CDR3 DNA is TGTGCCAGCGCGCCCGCACAGGACAATCAGCCCCAGCATTTT. Protein: CASAPAQDNQPQHF.

The chain recombines TRBV28 with TRBJ1-3; D may be TRBD1 (6 bases). This CDR3 spans 15 amino acids. The V end lost 7 bases, the J end lost 8 bases, and 21 bases lay between the germline ends. The germline V gene has CDR1 MDHEN and CDR2 SYDVKM. The DNA of the CDR3 is TGTGCCAGCACGGACAGACCCTTTAGAGAGGACACCATATATTTT. This sequence encodes CASTDRPFREDTIYF.

This chain uses TRBV5-4 with TRBJ2-7; D possibly corresponds to TRBD2 (7 bases). Germline CDR1 SGHNT, CDR2 YYREEE (reference sequence). Trimming shortened V by 5 bases and J by 0 bases, and 18 bases separated the two germline ends. This CDR3 region has 16 residues. Here the CDR3 reads CASRDGGRLSSYEQYF. Written as DNA, the CDR3 is TGTGCCAGCAGAGACGGGGGGCGCCTGAGCTCCTACGAGCAGTACTTC.